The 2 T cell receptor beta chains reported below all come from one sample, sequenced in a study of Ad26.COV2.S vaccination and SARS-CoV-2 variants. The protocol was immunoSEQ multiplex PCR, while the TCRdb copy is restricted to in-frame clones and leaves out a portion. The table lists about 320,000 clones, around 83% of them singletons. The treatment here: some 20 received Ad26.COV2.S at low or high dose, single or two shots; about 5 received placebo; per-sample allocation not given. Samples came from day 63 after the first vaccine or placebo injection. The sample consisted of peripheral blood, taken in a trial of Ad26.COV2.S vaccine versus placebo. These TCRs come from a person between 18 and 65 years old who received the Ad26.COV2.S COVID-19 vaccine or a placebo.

The CDR3 here is CAWSEGLAGLNLETQYF. The CDR3 coding sequence is TGTGCCTGGAGTGAGGGACTAGCGGGGCTCAATTTGGAGACCCAGTACTTC. The V gene is TRBV30, the J gene TRBJ2-5; 13 bases fit TRBD2. Germline CDR1 GTSNPN, CDR2 SVGIG (reference sequence). The CDR3 runs to 17 residues. The J segment lost 5 bases and the V segment lost 1 base, leaving 10 bases of the junction unmatched.

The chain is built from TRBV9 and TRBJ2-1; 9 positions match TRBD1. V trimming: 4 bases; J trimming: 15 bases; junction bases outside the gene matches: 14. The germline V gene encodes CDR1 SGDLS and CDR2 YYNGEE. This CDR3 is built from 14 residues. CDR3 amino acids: CASSSSILGTGLFF. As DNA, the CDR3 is TGTGCCAGCAGCTCTTCAATTTTGGGGACAGGGTTGTTCTTC.